The count of the clone carrying this TCR beta chain is one. This sample was included in a study of blood T cell repertoires in COVID-19. Looking at the study overall: PBMCs, B-cell-depleted T cells, or T cells were the source of the cDNA or gDNA that made up the material.

As originally analysed: It was from reference gene primer amplification that nucleated cell counts were estimated. Generated by immunoSEQ multiplex PCR, the TCRdb table keeps only in-frame clones and is missing some. V and J calls and clone size come straight from that table; D and trimming were deduced from the DNA. The sample contains under 350,000 clones, approximately 89% of which appear only once. Trimming removed 1 base at V and 0 bases at J, with 13 bases between. In germline, CDR1 is MNHEY, CDR2 SVGEGT. This CDR3 comprises 17 residues. Sample: PBMCs or T cells enriched from blood (not recorded which). This TCR was recovered from a woman in her late teens or twenties who had recovered from COVID-19. The V and J genes are TRBV6-2 or TRBV6-3 and TRBJ1-5; D unclear. The CDR3, as DNA: TGTGCCAGCAGTTACTTGGGAGAATACCCTAGCAATCAGCCCCAGCATTTT. This codes for CASSYLGEYPSNQPQHF.